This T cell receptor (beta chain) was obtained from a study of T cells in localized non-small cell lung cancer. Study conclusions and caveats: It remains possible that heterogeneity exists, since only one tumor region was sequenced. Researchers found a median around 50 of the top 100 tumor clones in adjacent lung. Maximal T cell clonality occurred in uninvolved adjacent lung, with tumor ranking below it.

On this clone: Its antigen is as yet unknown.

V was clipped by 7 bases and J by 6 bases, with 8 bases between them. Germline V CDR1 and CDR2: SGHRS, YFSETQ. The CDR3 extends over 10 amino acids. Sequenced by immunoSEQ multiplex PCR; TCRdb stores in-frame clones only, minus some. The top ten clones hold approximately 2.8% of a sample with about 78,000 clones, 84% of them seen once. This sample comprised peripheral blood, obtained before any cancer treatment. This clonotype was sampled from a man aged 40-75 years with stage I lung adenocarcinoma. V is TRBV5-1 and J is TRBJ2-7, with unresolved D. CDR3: CASGDSEQYF. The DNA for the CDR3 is TGCGCCAGCGGCGATTCCGAGCAGTACTTC.